This is a list of T cell receptor beta chains from one sample in a study of blood T cell repertoires in COVID-19. Assay: immunoSEQ multiplex PCR; the TCRdb copy retains only in-frame clones and omits some. This sample carries some 120,000 clones, around 83% of them seen once, and the ten largest clones take more than 15%. Sequencing was carried out using PBMCs or T cells enriched from blood (not recorded which). The receptor set was obtained from a man aged 25 to 40 who had recovered from COVID-19. CDR3s include the opening cysteine and the closing phenylalanine or tryptophan. D genes are given only for firm matches. Rows give clone size only sometimes, using once, few, many, or a class for an expanded clone.

j_call,d_call,v_call,clone_size,cdr3_nt,cdr3_aa
TRBJ1-2,NA,TRBV5-4,NA,TGTGCCAGCAGCATAGCGGGTTCTCGTGGCTACACCTTC,CASSIAGSRGYTF
TRBJ2-5,TRBD1,TRBV7-9,NA,TGTGCCAGCAGCCCGAGTCGACAGGGCCTCCAAGAGACCCAGTACTTC,CASSPSRQGLQETQYF
TRBJ2-1,TRBD2,TRBV7-2,NA,TGTGCCAGCAGCTTCGCCGGGACTAGCATCAATGAGCAGTTCTTC,CASSFAGTSINEQFF
TRBJ1-5,NA,TRBV28,NA,TGTGCCAGCAGTTTAGGGACAAAACTTTATAGCAATCAGCCCCAGCATTTT,CASSLGTKLYSNQPQHF
TRBJ2-6,NA,TRBV9,NA,TGTGCCAGCAGGCAGGGTTCGGCTGGGGCCAACGTCCTGACTTTC,CASRQGSAGANVLTF
TRBJ2-3,NA,TRBV5-1,NA,TGCGCCAGCAGCCCCGAGGGGGGGCCGGGCACAGATACGCAGTATTTT,CASSPEGGPGTDTQYF
TRBJ2-1,TRBD2,TRBV4-2,NA,TGTGCCAGCAGCCAAGACAGGAGTAAGAGGGAGGGCTGGGTCTTC,CASSQDRSKREGWVF
TRBJ1-3,NA,TRBV19,NA,TGTGCCAGTAGTACCGGGATCTCTGGAAACACCATATATTTT,CASSTGISGNTIYF
TRBJ1-6,TRBD1,TRBV5-1,NA,TGCGCCAGCAGCCTACAGGGGGCAGAGTCACCCCTCCACTTT,CASSLQGAESPLHF
TRBJ2-5,TRBD2,TRBV19,few,TGTGCCAGTAGTGCTAGCGGGAGAGAGACCCAGTACTTC,CASSASGRETQYF
TRBJ1-2,NA,TRBV28,NA,TGTGCCAGCAGCCAGAGGAGCTTCGATGGCTACACCTTC,CASSQRSFDGYTF
TRBJ2-7,NA,TRBV6-1,NA,TGTGCCAGCAGTGAACCCATCCAGGGCTACGAGCAGTACTTC,CASSEPIQGYEQYF
TRBJ1-2,TRBD1,TRBV11-2,NA,TGTGCCAGCAGCACTAACAGGGGCCCCCTAACTGGGTATGGCTACACCTTC,CASSTNRGPLTGYGYTF
TRBJ1-2,NA,TRBV19,NA,TGTGCCAGTAGTCTAATGATGGCCGGGGGGCATGGCTACACCTTC,CASSLMMAGGHGYTF
TRBJ1-2,TRBD1,TRBV19,NA,TGTGCCAGTACCGCTGACAGGGAGTGGAACTATGGCTACACCTTC,CASTADREWNYGYTF
TRBJ2-1,TRBD2,TRBV6-5,NA,TGTGCCAGCAGTTCGAGCGGGACGGAGAAGTTCAATGAGCAGTTCTTC,CASSSSGTEKFNEQFF
TRBJ1-1,NA,TRBV29-1,NA,TGCAGCGCCGGACAACCGGGTAGCACTGAAGCTTTCTTT,CSAGQPGSTEAFF
TRBJ1-1,TRBD1,TRBV19,NA,TGTGCCACTGAAAGACAGGGCCGGAACACTGAAGCTTTCTTT,CATERQGRNTEAFF
TRBJ1-2,TRBD1,TRBV7-2,NA,TGTGCCGGACGGACAGGGAATGGCTACACCTTC,CAGRTGNGYTF
TRBJ1-5,NA,TRBV5-5,NA,TGTGCCAGCAGCTTGGTGGCAGGGGAAGGGAATGTACCCCAGCATTTT,CASSLVAGEGNVPQHF
TRBJ2-7,NA,TRBV27,few,TGTGCCAGCAGTTTTTTGGGCCGAACCTACGAGCAGTACTTC,CASSFLGRTYEQYF
TRBJ2-5,TRBD1,TRBV5-6,NA,TGTGCCAGCAGCTTCCCCACCACAGGGGCGGGAGAGACCCAGTACTTC,CASSFPTTGAGETQYF
TRBJ2-7,NA,TRBV11-2,NA,TGTGCCAGCAGCTTAGAAAGTAGACGTTGGGCCTTCTCCTACGAGCAGTACTTC,CASSLESRRWAFSYEQYF
TRBJ2-2,TRBD2,TRBV11-2,NA,TGTGCCAGCAGCCTTAGCGGGGGGGCCCCCGGGGAGCTGTTTTTT,CASSLSGGAPGELFF
TRBJ1-1,TRBD1,TRBV6-5,once,TGTGCCAGCAGTTACTCGGGGACAGGGGGCTTTACTGAAGCTTTCTTT,CASSYSGTGGFTEAFF
TRBJ1-3,NA,TRBV5-5,NA,TGTGCCAGCAGCTTGGTACTCAAGAGCTCTGGAAACACCATATATTTT,CASSLVLKSSGNTIYF